This entry concerns a single T cell receptor (beta chain). Antigen: not known. The source of the sample is a study of T cell responses to AZD1222 COVID-19 vaccine. Findings and limits, study-wide: White British people made up most donors, females outnumbered males, and clonal diversity was possibly underestimated. Epitopes outside B.1.351 and B.1.1.7 mutated regions reportedly drew nearly half of spike TCRs.

Trimming cost V 7 bases and J 0 bases, with 10 bases left between them. Per germline, CDR1 SGHKS and CDR2 YYEKEE (reference sequence). The CDR3 length is 13 residues. This table comes from immunoSEQ multiplex PCR, and its TCRdb copy is limited to in-frame clones, with some not included. This sample has over 100,000 clones, with roughly 87% found just once. The chain couples TRBV5-5 to TRBJ1-1; D gene ambiguous. The sequence came from an adult who received the AZD1222 COVID-19 vaccine. The material sequenced was peripheral blood, taken 28 days after the second AZD1222 dose. DNA for the CDR3: TGTGCCAGCGAAAAAGACTTGAACACTGAAGCTTTCTTT. Amino acid sequence: CASEKDLNTEAFF.